This TCR beta chain was captured in a study of OX40 agonist ivuxolimab in advanced cancers. Trimming stripped 2 bases from V and 2 bases from J, with 7 bases between. The germline V gene has CDR1 MNHNY and CDR2 SVGAGI (reference sequence). The CDR3 extends over 14 amino acids. About this clone itself: Its antigen remains unidentified.

Findings of the study overall: CD4+ and CD8+ blood T cells expanded clonally by week 6 at 0.1 to 3.0 mg/kg.

Sequencing was performed with immunoSEQ multiplex PCR; in TCRdb, only in-frame clones are kept and a portion is missing. The data hold about 17,000 clones, with 83% observed a single time. The V and J genes are TRBV6-6 and TRBJ1-5; D gene uncertain. The receptor's source is an adult with an advanced solid tumor such as melanoma, head and neck, liver or kidney cancer. Sequenced material: CD4+ or CD8+ T cells sorted from blood, taken in a trial of the OX40 agonist ivuxolimab. CDR3 coding DNA: TGTGCCAGCAGTTACAAGGATGGCAATCAGCCCCAGCATTTT. Translation gives CASSYKDGNQPQHF.